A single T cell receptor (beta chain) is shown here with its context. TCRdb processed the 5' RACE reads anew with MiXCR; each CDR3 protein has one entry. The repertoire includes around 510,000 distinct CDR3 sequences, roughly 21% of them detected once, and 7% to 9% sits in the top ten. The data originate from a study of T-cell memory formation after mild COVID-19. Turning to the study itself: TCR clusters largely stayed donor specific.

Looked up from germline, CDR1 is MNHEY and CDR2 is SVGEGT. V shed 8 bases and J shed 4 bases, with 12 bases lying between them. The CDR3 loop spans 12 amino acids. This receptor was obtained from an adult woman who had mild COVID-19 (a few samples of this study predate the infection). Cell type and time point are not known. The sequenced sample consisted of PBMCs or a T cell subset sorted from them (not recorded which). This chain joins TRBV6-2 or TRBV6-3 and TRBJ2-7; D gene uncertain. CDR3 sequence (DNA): TGTGCCAGCTTGTCATCCTCTTACGAGCAGTACTTC. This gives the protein CASLSSSYEQYF.